The 2 T cell receptor beta chains reported below all come from one sample, sequenced in a study of blood T cell repertoires in COVID-19. Sequencing was performed with immunoSEQ multiplex PCR; in TCRdb, only in-frame clones are kept and a portion is missing. The sample holds over 250,000 clones, 75% to 90% seen once. The specimen sequenced was peripheral blood. Receptors were obtained from a woman in her 70s with COVID-19, enrolled during active disease.

This chain links TRBV28 with TRBJ1-2; D not certain. CDR3 length: 15 amino acids. Germline V gene lookup returns CDR1 MDHEN and CDR2 SYDVKM. V lost 1 base and J lost 2, with 11 bases in between. CDR3 DNA: TGTGCCAGCAGTTTATTCCAGATAACAAACTATGGCTACACCTTC. Translating it yields CASSLFQITNYGYTF.

About this clone itself: No conserved phenylalanine or tryptophan is present at the end of the CDR3, so a read error is the likely explanation. It is unclear where the CDR3 begins or ends on the DNA, so no DNA is shown, and the CDR3 is as TCRdb lists it. This chain joins TRBV9 and TRBJ2-7; TRBD2, the table's D call, lacks a check against the DNA. The CDR3 adds up to 11 amino acids, both ends counted. Germline lookup yields CDR1 SGDLS and CDR2 YYNGEE. The CDR3 here is CASSVSREPRS.